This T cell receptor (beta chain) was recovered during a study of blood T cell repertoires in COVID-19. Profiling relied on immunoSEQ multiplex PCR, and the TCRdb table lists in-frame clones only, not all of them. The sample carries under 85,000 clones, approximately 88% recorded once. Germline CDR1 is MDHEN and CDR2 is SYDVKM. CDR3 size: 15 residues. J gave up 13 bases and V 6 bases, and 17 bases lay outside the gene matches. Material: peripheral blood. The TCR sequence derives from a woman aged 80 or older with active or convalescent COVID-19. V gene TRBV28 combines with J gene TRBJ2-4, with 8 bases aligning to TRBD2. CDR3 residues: CASRPAGTRKTGQYF. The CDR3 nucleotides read TGTGCCAGCAGACCTGCCGGGACTAGAAAGACGGGCCAGTACTTC.